This T cell receptor (beta chain) came from a study of cytomegalovirus exposure and HLA in healthy donors. The PCR employed 60 Vbeta primers together with 13 Jbeta primers. Only in-frame clones appear in the TCRdb table, and some are missing; sequencing was by immunoSEQ multiplex PCR. The table lists tens of thousands of clones, about three quarters of them singletons. The CDR3 is made up of 13 amino acids. Per the germline V gene, CDR1 is SGHTS and CDR2 is YDEGEE. The ends were cut back, 4 bases at V and 5 bases at J, with 12 bases in the middle. The specimen sequenced was PBMCs. This chain uses TRBV5-8 with TRBJ1-2; D is uncertain. This sequence was found in a woman in her thirties or forties in good health and CMV-seropositive. CDR3 DNA: TGTGCCAGCAGCGCGGGCCTGGGGTATGGCTACACCTTC. Amino acid sequence: CASSAGLGYGYTF. The full variable domain, its missing parts supplied by reference TRBV5-8 and TRBJ1-2, is EAGVTQSPTHLIKTRGQQATLRCSPISGHTSVYWYQQALGLGLQFLLWYDEGEERNRGNFPPRFSGRQFPNYSSELNVNALELEDSALYLCASSAGLGYGYTFGSGTRLTVV.